A selection of T cell receptor beta chains follows, all from one sample in a study of identical twins. TCRdb re-analysed the 5' RACE reads in MiXCR, keeping a single row per CDR3 protein. The sample lists roughly 720,000 distinct CDR3 sequences; about 18% were seen once. In addition, the sample was reused for a study of T cells expressing NK-cell markers.

The sequenced sample consisted of PBMCs. The receptor set was obtained from a woman aged 18-29 years in good health. The CDR3 runs from the conserved cysteine through the conserved F or W.

j_gene | v_gene | CDR3aa
TRBJ2-7 | TRBV6-2/TRBV6-3 | CASKRRGAYEQYF
TRBJ2-3 | TRBV20-1 | CSALGGTSGFYTDTQYF
TRBJ1-2 | TRBV7-9 | CASSLGGTGGFGYTF
TRBJ1-1 | TRBV29-1 | CSGSYDTEAFF
TRBJ2-3 | TRBV18 | CASSPMAGTDTQYF
TRBJ1-2 | TRBV12-3/TRBV12-4 | CASSSTGGGFFGYGYTF
TRBJ2-7 | TRBV5-1 | CASSLAVSFSYEQYF
TRBJ1-3 | TRBV10-3 | CAISEPRLGNTIYF
TRBJ2-1 | TRBV4-3 | CASSQDAGTGRNEQFF
TRBJ1-1 | TRBV20-1 | CSARDRRGLTEAFF
TRBJ2-1 | TRBV4-2 | CASSQDGGEQFF
TRBJ2-7 | TRBV7-6 | CASSPRPGQGGGEQYF
TRBJ1-2 | TRBV18 | CASSPPSRQGNYGYTF
TRBJ2-1 | TRBV12-3/TRBV12-4 | CASSLSLGLEFF
TRBJ2-3 | TRBV5-1 | CASSARRASRGMDTQYF
TRBJ2-6 | TRBV20-1 | CSAPWGHGANVLTF
TRBJ2-1 | TRBV20-1 | CSARDLAGVSSYNEQFF
TRBJ2-1 | TRBV7-9 | CASSLGERRFF
TRBJ2-3 | TRBV20-1 | CSAIGTSGVGDTQYF
TRBJ1-3 | TRBV12-3/TRBV12-4 | CASSLSGQGGNTIYF
TRBJ2-1 | TRBV7-9 | CASTVAGGSYNEQFF
TRBJ2-3 | TRBV12-3/TRBV12-4 | CATTDLRESTQYF
TRBJ1-4 | TRBV7-9 | CASILSSKGNEKLFF
TRBJ1-1 | TRBV15 | CATSSGGGKAEAFF
TRBJ2-5 | TRBV6-6 | CASSSTGFGTQYF
TRBJ2-3 | TRBV10-3 | CAIRERGGADTQYF
TRBJ2-7 | TRBV7-9 | CASSPISNFYEQYF
TRBJ1-2 | TRBV25-1 | CASSEPGRRYGYTF
TRBJ2-5 | TRBV5-5 | CASSFGAIAETQYF
TRBJ1-2 | TRBV6-4 | CASSPWRSFNYGYTF
TRBJ2-2 | TRBV5-1 | CASRPTGAPGELFF
TRBJ2-3 | TRBV5-1 | CASTLGTGGTDTQYF
TRBJ2-1 | TRBV12-3/TRBV12-4 | CAHSLARVYNEQFF
TRBJ2-6 | TRBV6-2/TRBV6-3 | CASSYRPGLAGLSGANVLTF